This T cell receptor (beta chain) is drawn from a study of blood T cells in healthy people across ages. Whole-study results and caveats: CMV status of donors was unknown, possibly confounding expanded clonotype changes.

Sample-barcoded 5' priming and a J-beta primer mix drove a second PCR of roughly 6 to 12 cycles. TCRdb processed the 5' RACE reads anew with MiXCR; each CDR3 protein has one entry. The sample consists of hundreds of thousands of distinct CDR3 sequences, around 49% of them appearing once. On this clonotype itself: Its antigen remains unknown. This sequence may be a read error, since a much larger clone differs from it by one base.

The ends were cut back, 5 bases at V and 5 bases at J, with 6 bases in the middle. This CDR3 is 11 amino acids long. Germline CDR1 and CDR2: MNHEY and SVGEGT. The sequenced material came from blood. The V and J genes are TRBV6-2 or TRBV6-3 and TRBJ2-5; no clear D gene. This sequence originates from a woman aged 55 to 70 in good health. The CDR3 loop is CASSGVETQYF. The CDR3 DNA follows: TGTGCCAGCAGTGGGGTGGAGACCCAGTACTTC.